This T cell receptor (beta chain) was identified during a study of T cells in Graves' hyperthyroidism and ophthalmopathy. A few counts support this clonotype. The CDR3 end shows no conserved phenylalanine or tryptophan, and so a read error is likely. The DNA is left out, because the CDR3 cannot be placed on it with certainty; the CDR3 is given as TCRdb lists it. Germline values: CDR1 SGHRS, CDR2 YFSETQ. The CDR3 length equals 8 residues, ends included. TCR beta CDR3 sequences were amplified from RNA transcripts. The TCR CDR3 was amplified in a first-round RT-PCR using the HTBI primer set. TCRdb independently ran MiXCR on the multiplex PCR reads; one entry per CDR3 protein. This table has under 700,000 distinct CDR3 sequences, around 42% appearing once.

The V gene is TRBV5-1, the J gene TRBJ2-7; TRBD1 is the table's D call, not checked against the DNA. The sequencing input was peripheral blood or thyroid tissue (not recorded which). The sequence was collected from a woman between 18 and 30 years old with Graves' hyperthyroidism. The CDR3 loop is CASSQDRT.